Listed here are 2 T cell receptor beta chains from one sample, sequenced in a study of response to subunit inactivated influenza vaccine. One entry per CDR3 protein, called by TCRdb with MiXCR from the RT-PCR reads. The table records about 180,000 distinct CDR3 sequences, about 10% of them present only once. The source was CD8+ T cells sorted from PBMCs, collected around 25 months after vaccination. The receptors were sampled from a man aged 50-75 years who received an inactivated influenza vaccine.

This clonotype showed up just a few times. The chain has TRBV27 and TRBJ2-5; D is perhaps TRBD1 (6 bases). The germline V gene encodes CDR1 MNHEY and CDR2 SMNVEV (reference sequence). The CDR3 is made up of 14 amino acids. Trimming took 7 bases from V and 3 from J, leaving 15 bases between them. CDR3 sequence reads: CASKGVGWEETQYF. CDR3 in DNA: TGTGCCAGCAAGGGGGTTGGGTGGGAAGAGACCCAGTACTTC.

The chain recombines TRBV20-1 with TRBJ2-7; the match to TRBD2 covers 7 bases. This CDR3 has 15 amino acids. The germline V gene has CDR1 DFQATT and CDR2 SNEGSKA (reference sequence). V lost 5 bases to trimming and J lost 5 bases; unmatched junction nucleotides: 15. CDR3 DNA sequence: TGCAGTGCTCCCAGTGGGGTAGCGGGCCCCCACGAGCAGTACTTC. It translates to CSAPSGVAGPHEQYF.